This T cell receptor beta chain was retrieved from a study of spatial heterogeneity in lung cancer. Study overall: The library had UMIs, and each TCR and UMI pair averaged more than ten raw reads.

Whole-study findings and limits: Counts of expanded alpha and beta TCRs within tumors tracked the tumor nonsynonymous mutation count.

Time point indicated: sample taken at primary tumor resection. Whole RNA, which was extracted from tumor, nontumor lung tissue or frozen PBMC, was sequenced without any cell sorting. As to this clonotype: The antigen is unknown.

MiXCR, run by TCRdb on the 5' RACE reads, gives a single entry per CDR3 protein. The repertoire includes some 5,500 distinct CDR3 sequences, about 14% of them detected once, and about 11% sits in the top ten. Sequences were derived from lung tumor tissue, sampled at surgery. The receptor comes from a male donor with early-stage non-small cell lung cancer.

DNA for the CDR3: TGCGCCAGCAGCTTGGCAGGGGGCGAGACTGAAGCTTTCTTT. As protein: CASSLAGGETEAFF. The gene calls are TRBV5-1 and TRBJ1-1, with 8 bases identical to TRBD1. The CDR3 spans 14 residues. Germline CDR1 reads SGHRS; CDR2 reads YFSETQ. The ends lost 0 bases at V and 5 bases at J; junction bases unmatched: 3.